One sample yielded the 8 T cell receptor beta chains listed below, sequenced in a study of T-cell memory formation after mild COVID-19. TCRdb redid the calling of the 5' RACE reads with MiXCR, one entry per CDR3 protein. The sample includes roughly 190,000 distinct CDR3 sequences, approximately 20% of them seen just once. Sequenced: PBMCs or a T cell subset sorted from them (not recorded which). These receptors were obtained from an adult woman who had mild COVID-19 (a few samples of this study predate the infection). Cell type and time point are not known.

The gene calls are TRBV19 and TRBJ1-1; 7 positions agree with TRBD1. V was pared by 3 bases and J by 0 bases, with 1 base of the junction left unmatched. Germline lookup yields CDR1 LNHDA and CDR2 SQIVND (reference sequence). This CDR3 is built from 14 residues. This CDR3 reads CASSIDRVNTEAFF. The CDR3, as DNA: TGTGCCAGTAGTATCGACAGGGTGAACACTGAAGCTTTCTTT.

This clonotype showed up just once. V is TRBV20-1 and J is TRBJ1-4; 8 bases are shared with TRBD1. This CDR3 spans 14 amino acids. Germline V CDR1 and CDR2: DFQATT, SNEGSKA (reference sequence). The trim removed 0 bases at V and 6 bases at J, leaving 3 bases unmatched. The CDR3 protein is CSARDRTGHEKLFF. CDR3 in DNA: TGCAGTGCTAGAGACCGGACAGGGCATGAAAAACTGTTTTTT.

This clonotype was counted a few times. The chain couples TRBV5-1 to TRBJ2-4; weak D call: TRBD2 (6 bases). The CDR3 spans 13 residues. Trimming left V 3 bases short and J 3 bases short, with 7 bases between. CDR1 SGHRS and CDR2 YFSETQ come from the germline V gene. The CDR3 sequence is CASSSGSKNIQYF. The DNA of the CDR3 is TGCGCCAGCAGCTCCGGGAGCAAAAACATTCAGTACTTC.

This clonotype has more than one count but fewer than ten. V usage is TRBV7-8 and J usage is TRBJ2-3, with 8 nucleotides matching TRBD1. The CDR3 has 15 residues. Trimming removed 4 bases from V and 4 bases from J; junction bases left unmatched: 7. Germline assignment: CDR1 SGHVS and CDR2 FQNEAQ. Written as DNA, the CDR3 is TGTGCCAGCAGCTCCTGGGACAGGTCGGCAGATACGCAGTATTTT. Its translation is CASSSWDRSADTQYF.

In this sample, this clonotype turned up many times. The chain combines TRBV5-1 with TRBJ2-1; possibly TRBD1 for D (5 bases). The germline V gene has CDR1 SGHRS and CDR2 YFSETQ. CDR3 size: 13 residues. Trimming pared 2 bases from V and 9 bases from J, leaving 12 bases between. CDR3 region: CASSLTGASEQFF. As DNA, the CDR3 is TGCGCCAGCAGCTTAACTGGGGCTAGTGAGCAGTTCTTC.

The chain is built from TRBV6-1 and TRBJ2-7, with a possible D match to TRBD1 (6 bases). V was trimmed by 2 bases and J by 4 bases, leaving 18 bases between them. CDR1 is MNHNS, CDR2 SASEGT, per germline. The CDR3 has 16 residues. Here the CDR3 reads CASSEIPTGSEYEQYF. The CDR3 region has the DNA TGTGCCAGCAGTGAAATCCCGACAGGCTCAGAATACGAGCAGTACTTC.

This clonotype was recorded a few times. This chain joins TRBV21-1 and TRBJ2-5; the table calls TRBD1, which could not be checked here. TRBV21-1 is a pseudogene. The CDR3 sequence is 16 residues long. The CDR3 loop reads CASTSNRGDSQETQYF. For the CDR3, the DNA is TGTGCCAGCACCTCGAACAGGGGGGATTCTCAAGAGACCCAGTACTTC.

The chain recombines TRBV5-1 with TRBJ2-5; D may be TRBD1 or TRBD2 (6 bases each). V shed 9 bases and J shed 2 bases, with 17 bases lying between them. The germline CDR1 and CDR2 sequences are SGHRS and YFSETQ. There are 14 residues in the CDR3. This CDR3 reads CATSGGTIQETQYF. The CDR3 bases are TGCGCCACCTCCGGCGGGACAATACAAGAGACCCAGTACTTC.